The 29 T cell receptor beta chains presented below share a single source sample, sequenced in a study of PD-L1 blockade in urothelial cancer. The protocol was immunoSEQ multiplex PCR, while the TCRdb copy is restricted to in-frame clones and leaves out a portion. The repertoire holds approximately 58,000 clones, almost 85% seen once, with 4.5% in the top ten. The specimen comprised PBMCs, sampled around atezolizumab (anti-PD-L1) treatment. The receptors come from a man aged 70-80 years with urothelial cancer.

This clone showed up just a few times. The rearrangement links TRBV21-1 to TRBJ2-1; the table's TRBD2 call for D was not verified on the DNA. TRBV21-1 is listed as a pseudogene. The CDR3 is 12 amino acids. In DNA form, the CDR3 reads TGTGCCAGCAGCCATACTGACAATGAGCAGTTCTTC. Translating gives CASSHTDNEQFF.

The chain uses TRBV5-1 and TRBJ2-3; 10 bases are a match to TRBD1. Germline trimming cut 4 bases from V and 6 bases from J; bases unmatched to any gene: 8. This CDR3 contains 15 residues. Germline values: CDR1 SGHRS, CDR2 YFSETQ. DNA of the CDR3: TGCGCCAGCAGCACCAGACAGGGGGCGGCGGATACGCAGTATTTT. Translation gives CASSTRQGAADTQYF.

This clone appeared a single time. CDR3 nucleotide sequence: TGTGCCAGCAGCTCATCCCAATCTTACGCGGGACTCGTTCCTCGGGCTTTCTTT. Amino acid sequence: CASSSSQSYAGLVPRAFF. This chain joins TRBV7-9 and TRBJ1-1, with a tentative D call TRBD1 (5 bases). V gave up 4 bases and J gave up 11 bases, with 32 bases separating them. Germline lookup yields CDR1 SEHNR and CDR2 FQNEAQ (reference sequence). This CDR3 is built from 18 residues.

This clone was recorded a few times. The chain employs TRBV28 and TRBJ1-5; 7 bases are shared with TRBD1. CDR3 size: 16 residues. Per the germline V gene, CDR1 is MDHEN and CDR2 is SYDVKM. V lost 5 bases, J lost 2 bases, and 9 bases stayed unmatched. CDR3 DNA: TGTGCCAGCAGTCAAGGGGGCTCAGGGGGCAATCAGCCCCAGCATTTT. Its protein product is CASSQGGSGGNQPQHF.

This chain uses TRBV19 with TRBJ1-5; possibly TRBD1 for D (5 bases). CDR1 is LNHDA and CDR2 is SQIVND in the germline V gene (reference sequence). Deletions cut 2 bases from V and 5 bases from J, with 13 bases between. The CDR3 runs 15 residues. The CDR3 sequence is CASSIRRDLHQPQHF. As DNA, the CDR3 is TGTGCCAGTAGTATAAGGAGGGACCTCCATCAGCCCCAGCATTTT.

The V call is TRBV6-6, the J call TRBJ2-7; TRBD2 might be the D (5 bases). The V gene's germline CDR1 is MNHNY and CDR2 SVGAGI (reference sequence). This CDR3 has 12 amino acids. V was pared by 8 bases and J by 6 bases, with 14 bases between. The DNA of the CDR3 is TGTGCCAGCTGGAAGAGGGCCGGCGAGCAGTACTTC. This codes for CASWKRAGEQYF.

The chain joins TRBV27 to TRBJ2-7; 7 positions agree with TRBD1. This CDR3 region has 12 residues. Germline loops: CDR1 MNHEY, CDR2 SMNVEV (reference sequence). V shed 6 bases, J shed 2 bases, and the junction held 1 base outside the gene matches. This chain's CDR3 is CASSDRAYEQYF. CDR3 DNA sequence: TGTGCCAGCAGCGACAGGGCCTACGAGCAGTACTTC.

CDR3 nucleotide sequence: TGTGCCAGCAGTTTAACCCAGAGGGGGCCCTCCTACGAGCAGTACTTC. This codes for CASSLTQRGPSYEQYF. The chain carries TRBV27 and TRBJ2-7; TRBD1 aligns across 7 bases. The CDR3 loop spans 16 amino acids. Germline lookup yields CDR1 MNHEY and CDR2 SMNVEV (reference sequence). V shed 2 bases and J 0 bases; nucleotides not matched to a gene: 7.

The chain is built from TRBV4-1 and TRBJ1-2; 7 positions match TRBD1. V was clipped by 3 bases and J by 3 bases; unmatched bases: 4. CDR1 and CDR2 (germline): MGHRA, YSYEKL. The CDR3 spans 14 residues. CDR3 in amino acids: CASSHHTGDYGYTF. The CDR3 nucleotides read TGCGCCAGCAGCCATCATACAGGGGACTATGGCTACACCTTC.

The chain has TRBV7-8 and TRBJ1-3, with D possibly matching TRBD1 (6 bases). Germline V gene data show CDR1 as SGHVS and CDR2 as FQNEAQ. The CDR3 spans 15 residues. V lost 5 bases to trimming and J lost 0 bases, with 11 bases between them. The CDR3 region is CASSRGGSSGNTIYF. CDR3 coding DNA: TGTGCCAGCAGCCGGGGGGGCAGCTCTGGAAACACCATATATTTT.

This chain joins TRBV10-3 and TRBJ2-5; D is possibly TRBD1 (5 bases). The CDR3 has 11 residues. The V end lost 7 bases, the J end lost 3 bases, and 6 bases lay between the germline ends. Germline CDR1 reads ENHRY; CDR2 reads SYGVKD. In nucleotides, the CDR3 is TGTGCCATCAAGACAGAAGAGACCCAGTACTTC. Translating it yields CAIKTEETQYF.

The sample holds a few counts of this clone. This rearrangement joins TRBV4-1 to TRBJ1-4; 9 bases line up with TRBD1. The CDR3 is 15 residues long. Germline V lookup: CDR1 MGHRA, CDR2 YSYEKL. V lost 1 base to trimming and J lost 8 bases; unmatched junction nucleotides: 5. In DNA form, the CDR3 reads TGCGCCAGCAGCCAAGGGGACAGGGTAGGAGAAAAACTGTTTTTT. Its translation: CASSQGDRVGEKLFF.

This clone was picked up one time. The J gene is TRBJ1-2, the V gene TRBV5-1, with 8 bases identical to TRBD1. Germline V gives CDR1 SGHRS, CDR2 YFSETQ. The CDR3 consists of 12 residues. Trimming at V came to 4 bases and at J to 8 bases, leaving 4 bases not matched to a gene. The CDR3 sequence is CASSPDRVGYTF. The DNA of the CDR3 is TGCGCCAGCAGCCCGGACAGGGTGGGCTACACCTTC.

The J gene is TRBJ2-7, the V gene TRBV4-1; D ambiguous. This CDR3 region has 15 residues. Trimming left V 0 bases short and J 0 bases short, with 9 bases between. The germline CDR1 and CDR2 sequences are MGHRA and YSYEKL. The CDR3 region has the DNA TGCGCCAGCAGCCAAGATTCACTCTTCTCCTACGAGCAGTACTTC. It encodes CASSQDSLFSYEQYF.

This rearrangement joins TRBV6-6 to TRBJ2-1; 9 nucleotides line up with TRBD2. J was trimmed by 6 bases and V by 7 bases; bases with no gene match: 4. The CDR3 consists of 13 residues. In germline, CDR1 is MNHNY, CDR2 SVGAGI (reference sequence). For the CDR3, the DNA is TGTGCCAGCACCGGGACTAGCCTCAATGAGCAGTTCTTC. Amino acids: CASTGTSLNEQFF.

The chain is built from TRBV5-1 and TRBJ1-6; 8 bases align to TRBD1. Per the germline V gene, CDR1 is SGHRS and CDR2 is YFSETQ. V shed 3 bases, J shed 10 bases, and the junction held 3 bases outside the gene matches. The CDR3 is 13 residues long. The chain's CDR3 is CASSSDRGSPLHF. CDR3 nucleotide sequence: TGCGCCAGCAGCTCCGACAGGGGATCACCCCTCCACTTT.

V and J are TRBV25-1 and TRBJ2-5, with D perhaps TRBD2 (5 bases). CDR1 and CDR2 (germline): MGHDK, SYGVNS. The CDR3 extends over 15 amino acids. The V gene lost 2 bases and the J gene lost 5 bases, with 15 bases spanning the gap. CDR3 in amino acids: CASSEEGRIRETQYF. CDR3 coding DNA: TGTGCCAGCAGTGAAGAGGGTCGGATAAGGGAGACCCAGTACTTC. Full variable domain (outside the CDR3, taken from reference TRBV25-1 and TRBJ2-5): EADIYQTPRYLVIGTGKKITLECSQTMGHDKMYWYQQDPGMELHLIHYSYGVNSTEKGDLSSESTVSRIRTEHFPLTLESARPSHTSQYLCASSEEGRIRETQYFGPGTRLLVL.

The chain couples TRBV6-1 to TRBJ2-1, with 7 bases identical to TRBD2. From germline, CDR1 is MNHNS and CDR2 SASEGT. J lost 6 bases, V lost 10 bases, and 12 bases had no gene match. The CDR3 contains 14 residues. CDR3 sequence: CATFTGAGANEQFF. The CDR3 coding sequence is TGTGCCACCTTTACCGGGGCGGGAGCCAATGAGCAGTTCTTC.

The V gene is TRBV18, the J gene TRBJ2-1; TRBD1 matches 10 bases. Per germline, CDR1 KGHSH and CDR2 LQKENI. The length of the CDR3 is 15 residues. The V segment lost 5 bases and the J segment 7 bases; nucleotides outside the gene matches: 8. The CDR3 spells CASSITGTGDNEQFF. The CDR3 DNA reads TGTGCCAGCTCAATTACCGGGACAGGGGATAATGAGCAGTTCTTC.

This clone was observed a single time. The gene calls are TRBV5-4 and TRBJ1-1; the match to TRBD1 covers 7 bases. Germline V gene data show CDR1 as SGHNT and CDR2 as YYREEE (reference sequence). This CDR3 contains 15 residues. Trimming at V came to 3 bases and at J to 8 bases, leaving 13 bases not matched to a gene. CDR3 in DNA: TGTGCCAGCAGCTACCGGGACAGCCCTAGACTAGAAGCTTTCTTT. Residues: CASSYRDSPRLEAFF.

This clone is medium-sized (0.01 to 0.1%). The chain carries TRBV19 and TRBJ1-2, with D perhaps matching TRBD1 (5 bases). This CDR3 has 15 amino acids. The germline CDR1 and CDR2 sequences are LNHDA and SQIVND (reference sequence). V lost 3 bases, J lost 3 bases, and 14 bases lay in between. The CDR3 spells CASSMSQGEDYGYTF. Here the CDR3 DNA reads TGTGCCAGTAGTATGAGTCAAGGGGAGGACTATGGCTACACCTTC.

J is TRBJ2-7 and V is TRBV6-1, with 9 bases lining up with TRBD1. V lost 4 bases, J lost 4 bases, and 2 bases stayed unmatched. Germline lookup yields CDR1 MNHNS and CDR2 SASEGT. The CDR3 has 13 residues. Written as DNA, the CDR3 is TGTGCCAGCAGTGTACAGGGGGCTTACGAGCAGTACTTC. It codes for CASSVQGAYEQYF.

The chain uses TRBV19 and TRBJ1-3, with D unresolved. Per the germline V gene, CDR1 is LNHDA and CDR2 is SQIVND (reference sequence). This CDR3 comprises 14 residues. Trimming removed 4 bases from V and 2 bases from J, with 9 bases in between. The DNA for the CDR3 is TGTGCCAGTAGTAGAAACGGGGCTGGAAACACCATATATTTT. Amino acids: CASSRNGAGNTIYF.

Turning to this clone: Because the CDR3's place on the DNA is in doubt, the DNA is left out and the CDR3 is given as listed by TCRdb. The CDR3 is CTSSPDISAPAAKPPTGNYGYTF. The chain links TRBV1 to TRBJ1-2. TRBV1 is an annotated pseudogene. The CDR3 totals 23 residues, both ends included.

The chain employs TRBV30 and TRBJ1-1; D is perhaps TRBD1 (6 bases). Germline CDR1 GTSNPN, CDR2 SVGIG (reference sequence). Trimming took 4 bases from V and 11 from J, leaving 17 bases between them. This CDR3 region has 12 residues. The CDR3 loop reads CAWIIVAGVAFF. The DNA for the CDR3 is TGTGCCTGGATAATAGTGGCAGGGGTCGCTTTCTTT.

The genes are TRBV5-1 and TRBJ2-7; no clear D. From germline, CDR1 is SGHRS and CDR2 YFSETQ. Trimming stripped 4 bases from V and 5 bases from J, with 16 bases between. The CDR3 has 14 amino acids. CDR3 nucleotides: TGCGCCAGCAGCCTAGAACGTTCGGTTAACGAGCAGTACTTC. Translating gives CASSLERSVNEQYF.

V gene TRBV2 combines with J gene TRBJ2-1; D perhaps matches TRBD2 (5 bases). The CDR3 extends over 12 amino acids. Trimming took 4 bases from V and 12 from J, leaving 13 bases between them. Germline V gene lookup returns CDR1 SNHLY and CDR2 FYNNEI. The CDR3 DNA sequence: TGTGCCAGCAGTGTGGGAGCCAGAAGGCAGTTCTTC. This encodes CASSVGARRQFF.

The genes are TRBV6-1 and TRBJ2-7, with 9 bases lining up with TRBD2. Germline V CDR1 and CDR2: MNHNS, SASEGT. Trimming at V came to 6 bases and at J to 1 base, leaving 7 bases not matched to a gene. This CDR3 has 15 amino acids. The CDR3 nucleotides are TGTGCCAGCAGCAGTAGCGGGAGTTTATCCTACGAGCAGTACTTC. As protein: CASSSSGSLSYEQYF.

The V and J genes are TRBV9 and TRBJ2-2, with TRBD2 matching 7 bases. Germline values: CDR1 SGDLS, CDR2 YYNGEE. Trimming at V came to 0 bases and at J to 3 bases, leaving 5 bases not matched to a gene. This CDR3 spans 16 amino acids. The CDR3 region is CASSVAGGSDTGELFF. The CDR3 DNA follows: TGTGCCAGCAGCGTAGCTGGCGGGAGTGACACCGGGGAGCTGTTTTTT.